The 17 T cell receptor beta chains reported below all come from one sample, sequenced in a study of T cell clonality in common variable immunodeficiency. The study, taken as a whole, reports: Common variable immunodeficiency TCR beta sequences reportedly had fewer deletions and N-nucleotide insertions.

Their antigens remain unidentified. Profiling relied on immunoSEQ multiplex PCR, and the TCRdb table lists in-frame clones only, not all of them. The record shows approximately 20,000 clones for this sample, with no singletons present. Sequenced material: peripheral blood mononuclear cells. These TCRs come from a human donor with common variable immunodeficiency.

The CDR3 DNA, read in part, is TGTGCCAGTAAAGGTCTAGCGGGAGGTATCGGGGAG. Protein sequence: CASKGLAGGIGE. The full-length CDR3 reads as CASKGLAGGIGELFF. V usage is TRBV19 and J usage is TRBJ2-2; TRBD2 aligns across 11 bases. The CDR3 end lies 3 residues beyond the end of the read and is filled in from the germline J gene. V shed 7 bases, J shed 7 bases, and the junction held 8 bases outside the gene matches. CDR1 and CDR2 from the germline V gene are LNHDA and SQIVND (reference sequence). The CDR3 contains 15 residues.

Notes on this clone: The read terminates 3 residues before the CDR3 end, so the remaining end is supplied by the germline J gene. V gene TRBV5-1 combines with J gene TRBJ2-7, with D unclear. V gave up 0 bases and J gave up 0 bases, with 10 bases separating them. The CDR3 has 15 amino acids. Germline CDR1 and CDR2: SGHRS and YFSETQ. The part of the CDR3 DNA that was read is TGCGCCAGCAGCTTGGATCGGTTAGCCTCCTACGAG. It translates to CASSLDRLASYE. The full CDR3 reads CASSLDRLASYEQYF.

About this clone itself: The CDR3 end is not reached by the read, which stops 3 residues before it; the germline J gene fills it in. The V call is TRBV2, the J call TRBJ1-2; D is undetermined. Germline V gives CDR1 SNHLY, CDR2 FYNNEI. This CDR3 comprises 13 residues. The V and J ends lost 5 bases and 0 bases respectively, with 7 bases between them. CDR3 sequence: CASSLGSNYGYTF. The covered CDR3 bases are TGTGCCAGCAGTCTCGGTTCTAACTATGGC.

The table lists this clone with many counts. The read finishes 3 residues shy of the CDR3 end, and the germline J gene is used to complete it. The J gene is TRBJ2-2, the V gene TRBV6-2 or TRBV6-3, with D possibly TRBD2 on 5 matching bases. The CDR3 runs 14 residues. Between the trimmed V and J ends, which lost 0 bases and 4 bases, there was a span of 6 bases. Per the germline V gene, CDR1 is MNHEY and CDR2 is SVGEGT. The DNA read from the CDR3 is TGTGCCAGCAGTTACTCGAGCGGCACCGGGGAG. Translation gives CASSYSSGTGE. The whole CDR3 sequence reads CASSYSSGTGELFF.

This clone was counted many times. The CDR3 end lies 3 residues beyond the end of the read and is filled in from the germline J gene. V is TRBV18 and J is TRBJ2-1; 7 nucleotides line up with TRBD2. Germline CDR1 reads KGHSH; CDR2 reads LQKENI. The CDR3 has 18 residues. The V and J ends lost 3 bases and 6 bases, in that order; junction bases with no gene match: 17. CDR3 DNA, as far as it was read: TGTGCCAGCTCACCTCCGGCTACGGGCTATGCGGGAGTCAATGAG. Protein sequence: CASSPPATGYAGVNE. The full-length CDR3 reads as CASSPPATGYAGVNEQFF.

This clone was recorded at least ten times. The sequenced fragment ends 3 residues before the CDR3 boundary, so the rest is inferred from the germline J gene. V gene TRBV6-2 or TRBV6-3 combines with J gene TRBJ2-1, with 10 bases aligning to TRBD2. Per germline, CDR1 MNHEY and CDR2 SVGEGT. CDR3 length: 15 amino acids. Germline trimming cut 8 bases from V and 7 bases from J; bases unmatched to any gene: 11. This chain's CDR3 is CASSITSGVGNEQFF. CDR3 DNA (partial): TGTGCCAGCTCGATTACTAGCGGGGTTGGGAATGAG.

At least ten counts were recorded for this clone. The read falls 3 residues short of the CDR3 end, and the missing part is taken from the germline J gene. The chain couples TRBV3-1 (or the pseudogene TRBV3-2) to TRBJ2-1; D might be TRBD2 (5 bases). Trimming took 0 bases from V and 4 from J, leaving 16 bases between them. Germline-derived CDR1 and CDR2 are LGHDT and YNNKEL (reference sequence). The CDR3 runs 17 residues. The CDR3 DNA, read in part, is TGTGCCAGCAGCCAAGATACGCCAACGGGCGGGTACAATGAG. Translating gives CASSQDTPTGGYNE. The whole CDR3 protein is CASSQDTPTGGYNEQFF.

This clone was seen a handful of times. The read gets to within 3 residues of the CDR3 end, and the germline J gene fills in the rest. The chain couples TRBV20-1 to TRBJ2-1; D is perhaps TRBD1 (5 bases). This CDR3 spans 12 amino acids. In germline, CDR1 is DFQATT, CDR2 SNEGSKA (reference sequence). Between the trimmed V and J ends, which lost 6 bases and 8 bases, there was a span of 14 bases. The sequenced CDR3 bases are TGCAGTGCCGACCGTCAGGGTTATGAG. Residues: CSADRQGYE. In full, the CDR3 is CSADRQGYEQFF.

This clone was counted many times. The observed sequence ends 3 residues before the CDR3 terminus, with the missing tail filled in from the germline J gene. J is TRBJ2-5 and V is TRBV5-1, with 10 bases fitting TRBD2. Germline V gives CDR1 SGHRS, CDR2 YFSETQ. The CDR3 has 14 residues. Losses at the gene ends were 0 bases for V and 5 bases for J; bases not matched to a gene: 1. CDR3: CASSLASGSETQYF. Partial CDR3 DNA: TGCGCCAGCAGCTTGGCTAGCGGGAGTGAGACC.

This clone occurred many times. Coverage ceases 3 residues before the CDR3 finishes, and the germline J gene fills in the end. J is TRBJ1-4 and V is TRBV7-8; no clear D. Germline V gene sequence: CDR1 SGHVS, CDR2 FQNEAQ. The V end lost 6 bases, the J end lost 5 bases, and 10 bases lay between the germline ends. The CDR3 is 13 amino acids. The covered CDR3 bases are TGTGCCAGCAGATTTAGCGCGAATGAAAAA. Residues: CASRFSANEK. The entire CDR3 protein reads CASRFSANEKLFF.

This clone occurred many times. The CDR3 end lies 3 residues beyond the end of the read and is filled in from the germline J gene. The V and J genes are TRBV20-1 and TRBJ2-1; TRBD2 matches 10 bases. Trimming removed 2 bases from V and 8 bases from J; junction bases left unmatched: 3. Germline V CDR1 and CDR2: DFQATT, SNEGSKA (reference sequence). The CDR3 has 13 amino acids. The CDR3: CSARLAGVHEQFF. The covered CDR3 bases are TGCAGTGCTAGACTAGCGGGAGTGCATGAG.

Ten or more counts support this clone. The DNA ends 3 residues before the CDR3 does, and the rest of the CDR3 is filled in from the germline J gene. The chain employs TRBV4-2 and TRBJ2-7, with 7 bases lining up with TRBD2. The CDR3 length is 15 residues. Germline CDR1 is LGHNA and CDR2 is YNFKEQ. V lost 1 base and J lost 3; bases outside the gene matches: 6. The part of the CDR3 DNA that was read is TGTGCCAGCAGCCAAGCCGGGACTATTAACTACGAG. Protein: CASSQAGTINYE. The entire CDR3 is CASSQAGTINYEQYF.

This clone showed up just a few times. The CDR3 DNA, read in part, is TGTGCCAGCAGCTCAGACAGGGTAGCCTACGAG. It yields the protein CASSSDRVAYE. The complete CDR3 reads CASSSDRVAYEQYF. The rearrangement uses TRBV11-2 and TRBJ2-7, with 7 bases that match TRBD1. The read ends 3 residues shy of where the CDR3 ends; the end is completed using the germline J gene. Germline V gene data show CDR1 as SGHAT and CDR2 as FQNNGV. V shed 4 bases, J shed 2 bases, and the junction held 5 bases outside the gene matches. This CDR3 is built from 14 residues.

The table lists this clone with many counts. The read comes to an end 3 residues before the CDR3 does, leaving the germline J gene to fill in the end. The V and J genes are TRBV19 and TRBJ1-5; TRBD1 is a possible D gene (5 bases). CDR3 length: 13 residues. From germline, CDR1 is LNHDA and CDR2 SQIVND (reference sequence). V gave up 3 bases and J gave up 8 bases, with 11 bases separating them. The CDR3 reads CASSIRGMEPQHF. CDR3 bases read: TGTGCCAGTAGTATTAGGGGAATGGAGCCC.

Comment on this clone: The observed sequence ends 3 residues before the CDR3 terminus, with the missing tail filled in from the germline J gene. V gene TRBV6-2 or TRBV6-3 combines with J gene TRBJ2-3; 10 positions match TRBD2. V lost 6 bases, J lost 1 base, and 4 bases stayed unmatched. CDR3 length equals 15 residues. CDR1 and CDR2 from the germline V gene are MNHEY and SVGEGT. CDR3 bases read: TGTGCCAGCAGCCCCGGGACTAGCGGCACAGATACG. This codes for CASSPGTSGTDT. In full, the CDR3 reads CASSPGTSGTDTQYF.

Many counts were recorded for this clone. The read finishes 3 residues shy of the CDR3 end, and the germline J gene is used to complete it. The chain is built from TRBV2 and TRBJ1-1; D gene unclear. CDR3 length: 14 residues. The germline gives CDR1 SNHLY, CDR2 FYNNEI. V lost 3 bases and J lost 5, with 13 bases in between. The sequenced part of the CDR3 DNA is TGTGCCAGCAGTGATCCGGGGATGCAAACTGAA. Translating it yields CASSDPGMQTE. The complete CDR3 reads CASSDPGMQTEAFF.

Concerning this clone: The observed sequence ends 3 residues before the CDR3 terminus, with the missing tail filled in from the germline J gene. This chain joins TRBV18 and TRBJ1-2; D not certain. The V and J ends lost 2 bases and 1 base respectively, with 8 bases between them. The CDR3 sequence is 14 residues long. Germline V lookup: CDR1 KGHSH, CDR2 LQKENI. The DNA read from the CDR3 is TGTGCCAGCTCACCAGGGCTGATTAACTATGGC. Its protein product is CASSPGLINYG. The entire CDR3 protein reads CASSPGLINYGYTF.